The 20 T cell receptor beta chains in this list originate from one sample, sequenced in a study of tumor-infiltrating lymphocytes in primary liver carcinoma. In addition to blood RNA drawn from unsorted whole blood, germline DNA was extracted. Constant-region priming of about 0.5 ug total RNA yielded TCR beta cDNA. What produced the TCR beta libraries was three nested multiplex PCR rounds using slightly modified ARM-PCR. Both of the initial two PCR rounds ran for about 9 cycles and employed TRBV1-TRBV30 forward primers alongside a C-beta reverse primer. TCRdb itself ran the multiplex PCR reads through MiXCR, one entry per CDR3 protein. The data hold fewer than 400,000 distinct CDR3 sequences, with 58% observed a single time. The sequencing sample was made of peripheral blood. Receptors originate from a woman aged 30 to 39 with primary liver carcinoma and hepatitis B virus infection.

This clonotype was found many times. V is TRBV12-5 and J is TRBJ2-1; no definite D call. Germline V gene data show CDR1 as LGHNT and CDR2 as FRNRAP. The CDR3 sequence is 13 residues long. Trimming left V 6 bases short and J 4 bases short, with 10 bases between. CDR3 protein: CASGERTYNEQFF. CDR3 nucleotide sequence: TGTGCTAGTGGCGAAAGAACTTACAATGAGCAGTTCTTC.

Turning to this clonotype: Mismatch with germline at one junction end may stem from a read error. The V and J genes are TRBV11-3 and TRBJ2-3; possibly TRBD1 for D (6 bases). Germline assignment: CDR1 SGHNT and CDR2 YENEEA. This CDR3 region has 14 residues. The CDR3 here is CANSFTGSTDTQYF. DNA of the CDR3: TGTGCCAACAGCTTCACAGGGAGTACAGATACGCAGTATTTT.

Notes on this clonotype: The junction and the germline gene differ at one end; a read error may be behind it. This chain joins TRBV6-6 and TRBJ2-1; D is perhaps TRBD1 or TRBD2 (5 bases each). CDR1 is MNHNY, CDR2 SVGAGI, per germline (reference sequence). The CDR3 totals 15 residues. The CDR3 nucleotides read TGTGCCAACAGTTTGAGGGACCCTCCCTACAATGAGCAGTTCTTC. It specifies CANSLRDPPYNEQFF.

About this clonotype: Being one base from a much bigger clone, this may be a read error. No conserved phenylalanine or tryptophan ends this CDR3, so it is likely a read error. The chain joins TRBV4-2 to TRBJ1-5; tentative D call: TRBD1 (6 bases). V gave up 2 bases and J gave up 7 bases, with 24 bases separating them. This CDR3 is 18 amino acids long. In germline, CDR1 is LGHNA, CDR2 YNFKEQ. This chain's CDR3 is CASSQMRKGQGRGQPQHL. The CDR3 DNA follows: TGTGCCAGCAGCCAAATGCGAAAGGGGCAGGGGCGCGGGCAGCCCCAGCATCTT.

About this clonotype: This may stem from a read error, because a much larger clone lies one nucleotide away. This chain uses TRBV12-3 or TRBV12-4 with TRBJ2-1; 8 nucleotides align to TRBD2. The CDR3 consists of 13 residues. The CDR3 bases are TGTGTCGTAGAGCGGGAGTCCTACAATGAGCAGTTCTTC. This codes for CVVERESYNEQFF.

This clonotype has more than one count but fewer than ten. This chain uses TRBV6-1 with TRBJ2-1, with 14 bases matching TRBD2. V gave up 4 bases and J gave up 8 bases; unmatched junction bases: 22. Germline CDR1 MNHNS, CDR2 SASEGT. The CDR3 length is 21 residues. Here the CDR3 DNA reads TGTGCCAGCAGTGGAACGGCCCCCATGGGACTAGCGGGAGCATACTGGGATGAGCAGTTCTTC. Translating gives CASSGTAPMGLAGAYWDEQFF.

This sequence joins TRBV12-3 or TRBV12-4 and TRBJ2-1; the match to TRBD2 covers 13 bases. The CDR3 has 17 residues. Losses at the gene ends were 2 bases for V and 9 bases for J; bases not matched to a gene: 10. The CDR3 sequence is CASSLRTSGRSLSEQFF. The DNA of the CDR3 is TGTGCCAGCAGTTTACGGACTAGCGGGAGAAGTCTTAGTGAGCAGTTCTTC.

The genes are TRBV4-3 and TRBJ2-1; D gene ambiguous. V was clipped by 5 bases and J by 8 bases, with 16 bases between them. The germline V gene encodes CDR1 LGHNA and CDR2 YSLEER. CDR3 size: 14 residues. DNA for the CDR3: TGCGCCAGCAGCGCTGGAATCCAAGGGTATGAGCAGTTCTTC. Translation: CASSAGIQGYEQFF.

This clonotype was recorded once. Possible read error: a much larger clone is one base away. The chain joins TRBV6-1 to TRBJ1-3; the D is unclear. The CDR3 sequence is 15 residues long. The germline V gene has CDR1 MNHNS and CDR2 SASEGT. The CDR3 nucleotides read TGTGCCAGCTGTGAAGGTTCGAGCTCTGGAAACACCATATATTTT. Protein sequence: CASCEGSSSGNTIYF.

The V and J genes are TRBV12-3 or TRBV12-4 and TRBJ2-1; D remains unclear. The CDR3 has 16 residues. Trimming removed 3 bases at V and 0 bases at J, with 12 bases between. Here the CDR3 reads CASSFRITNSYNEQFF. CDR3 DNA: TGTGCCAGCAGTTTCCGCATTACGAACTCCTACAATGAGCAGTTCTTC.

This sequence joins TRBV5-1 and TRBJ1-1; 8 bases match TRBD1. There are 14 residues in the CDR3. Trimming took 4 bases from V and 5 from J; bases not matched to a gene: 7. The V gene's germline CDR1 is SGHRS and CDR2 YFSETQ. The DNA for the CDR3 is TGCGCCAGCAGCCTTACCAGGGGGCCGACTGAAGCTTTCTTT. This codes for CASSLTRGPTEAFF.

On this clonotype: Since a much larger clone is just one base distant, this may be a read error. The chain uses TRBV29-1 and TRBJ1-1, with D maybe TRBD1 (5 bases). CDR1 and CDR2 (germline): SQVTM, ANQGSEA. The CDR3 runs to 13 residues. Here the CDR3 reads CSVDGGSYTGAFF. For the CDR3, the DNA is TGCAGCGTTGATGGGGGGTCTTACACTGGAGCTTTCTTT.

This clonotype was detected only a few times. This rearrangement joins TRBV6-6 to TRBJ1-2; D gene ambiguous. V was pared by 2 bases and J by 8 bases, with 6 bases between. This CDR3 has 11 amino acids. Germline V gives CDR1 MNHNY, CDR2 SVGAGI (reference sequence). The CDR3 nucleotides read TGTGCCAGCAGTTACGAAGACGGCTACACCTTC. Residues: CASSYEDGYTF.

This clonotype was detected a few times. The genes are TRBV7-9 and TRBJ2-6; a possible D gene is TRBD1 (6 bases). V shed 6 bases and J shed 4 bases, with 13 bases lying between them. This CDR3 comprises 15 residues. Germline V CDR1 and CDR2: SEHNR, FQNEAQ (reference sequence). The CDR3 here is CASSSMGAGANVLTF. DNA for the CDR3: TGTGCCAGCAGTTCCATGGGGGCCGGGGCCAACGTCCTGACTTTC.

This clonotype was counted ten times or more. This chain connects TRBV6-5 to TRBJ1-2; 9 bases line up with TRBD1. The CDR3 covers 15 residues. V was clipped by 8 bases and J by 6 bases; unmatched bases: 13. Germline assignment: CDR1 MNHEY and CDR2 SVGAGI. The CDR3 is CASSLSGQGSDGYTF. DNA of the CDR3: TGTGCCAGCTCCCTTTCGGGACAGGGTTCTGATGGCTACACCTTC.

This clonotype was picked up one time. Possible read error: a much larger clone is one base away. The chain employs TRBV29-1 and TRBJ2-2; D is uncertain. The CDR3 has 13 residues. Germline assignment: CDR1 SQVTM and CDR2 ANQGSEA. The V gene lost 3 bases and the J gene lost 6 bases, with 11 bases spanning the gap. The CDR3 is CSVDGQNAGELFF. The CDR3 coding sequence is TGCAGCGTTGACGGGCAAAACGCCGGGGAGCTGTTTTTT.

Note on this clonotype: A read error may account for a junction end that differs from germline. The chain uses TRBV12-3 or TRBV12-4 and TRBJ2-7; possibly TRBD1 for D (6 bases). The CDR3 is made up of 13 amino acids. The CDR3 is CASNRDTGYVQYF. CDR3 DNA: TGTGCCAGCAACCGGGACACGGGCTACGTGCAGTACTTC.

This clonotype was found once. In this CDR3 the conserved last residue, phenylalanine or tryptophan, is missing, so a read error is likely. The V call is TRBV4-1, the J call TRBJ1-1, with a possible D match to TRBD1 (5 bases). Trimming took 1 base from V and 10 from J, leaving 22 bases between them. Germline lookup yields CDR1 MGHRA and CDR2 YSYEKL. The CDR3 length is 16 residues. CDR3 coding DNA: TGCGCCAGCAGCCAAGCCGGGGGAAGGACCCGGTTACGAGCTTTCTCT. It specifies CASSQAGGRTRLRAFS.

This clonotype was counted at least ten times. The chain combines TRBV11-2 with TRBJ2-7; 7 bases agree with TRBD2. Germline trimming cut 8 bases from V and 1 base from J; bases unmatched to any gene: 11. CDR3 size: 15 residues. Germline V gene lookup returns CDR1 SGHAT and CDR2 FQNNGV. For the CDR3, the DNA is TGTGCCAGCCGGAAGGCGAGCGGGGTATCCTACGAGCAGTACTTC. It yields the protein CASRKASGVSYEQYF.

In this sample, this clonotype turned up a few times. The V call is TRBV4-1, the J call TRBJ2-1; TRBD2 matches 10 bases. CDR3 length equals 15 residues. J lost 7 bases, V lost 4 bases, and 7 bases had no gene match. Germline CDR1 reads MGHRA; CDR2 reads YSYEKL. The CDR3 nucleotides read TGCGCCAGCAGCCCTACCGGGACTAGCGATAATGAGCAGTTCTTC. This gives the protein CASSPTGTSDNEQFF.